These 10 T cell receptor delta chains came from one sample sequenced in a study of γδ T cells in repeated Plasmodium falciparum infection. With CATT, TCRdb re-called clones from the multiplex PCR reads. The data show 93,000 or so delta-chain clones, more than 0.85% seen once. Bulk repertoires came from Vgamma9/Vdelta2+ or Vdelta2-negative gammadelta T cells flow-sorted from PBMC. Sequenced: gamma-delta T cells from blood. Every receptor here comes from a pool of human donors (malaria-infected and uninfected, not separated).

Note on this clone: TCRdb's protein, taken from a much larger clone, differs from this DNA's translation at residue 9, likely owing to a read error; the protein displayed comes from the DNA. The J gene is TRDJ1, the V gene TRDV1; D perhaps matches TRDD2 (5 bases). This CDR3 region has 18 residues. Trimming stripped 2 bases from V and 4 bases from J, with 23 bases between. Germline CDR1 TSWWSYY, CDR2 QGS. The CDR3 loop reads CALGERFPATGSRDKLIF. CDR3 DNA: TGTGCTCTTGGGGAAAGATTTCCTGCGACCGGGTCTCGCGATAAACTCATCTTT.

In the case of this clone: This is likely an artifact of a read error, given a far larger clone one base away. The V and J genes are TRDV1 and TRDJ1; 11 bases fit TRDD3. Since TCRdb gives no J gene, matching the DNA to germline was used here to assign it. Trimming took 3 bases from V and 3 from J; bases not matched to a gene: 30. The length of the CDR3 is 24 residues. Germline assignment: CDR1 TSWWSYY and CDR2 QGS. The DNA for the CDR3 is TGTGCTCTTGGGGAGCACTTGAGTTGGTCCTACGTCGTTTTACTGGGGGATAGGGCCGATAAACTCATCTTT. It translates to CALGEHLSWSYVVLLGDRADKLIF.

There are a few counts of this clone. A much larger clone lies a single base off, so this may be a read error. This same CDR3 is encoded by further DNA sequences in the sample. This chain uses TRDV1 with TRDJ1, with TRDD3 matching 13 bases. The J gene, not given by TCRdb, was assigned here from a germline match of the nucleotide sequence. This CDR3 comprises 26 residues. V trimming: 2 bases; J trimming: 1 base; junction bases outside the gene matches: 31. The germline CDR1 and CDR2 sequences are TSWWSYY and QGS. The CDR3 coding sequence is TGTGCTCTTGGGGAAAGGAGGGGCCTTCCTACCATTGGGTACTGGGGGATACGGAAGATCACCGATAAACTCATCTTT. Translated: CALGERRGLPTIGYWGIRKITDKLIF.

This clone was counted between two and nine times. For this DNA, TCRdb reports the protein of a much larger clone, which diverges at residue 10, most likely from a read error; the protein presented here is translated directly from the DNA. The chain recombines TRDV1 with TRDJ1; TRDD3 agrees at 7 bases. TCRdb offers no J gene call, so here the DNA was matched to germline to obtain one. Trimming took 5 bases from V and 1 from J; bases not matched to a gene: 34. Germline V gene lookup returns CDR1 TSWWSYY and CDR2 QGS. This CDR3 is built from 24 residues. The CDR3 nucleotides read TGTGCTCTTGGGCCAATTGGGGGCATTCCCTACGAGTCTGACGGCGGGGGATTCACCGATAAACTCATCTTT. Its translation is CALGPIGGIPYESDGGGFTDKLIF.

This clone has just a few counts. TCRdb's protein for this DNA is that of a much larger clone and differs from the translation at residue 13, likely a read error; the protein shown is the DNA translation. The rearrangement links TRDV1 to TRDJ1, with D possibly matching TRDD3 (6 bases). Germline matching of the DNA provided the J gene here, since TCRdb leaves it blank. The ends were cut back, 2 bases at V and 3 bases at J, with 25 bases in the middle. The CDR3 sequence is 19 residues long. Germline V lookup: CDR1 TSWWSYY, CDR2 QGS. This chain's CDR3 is CALGEARRGWGATPDKLIF. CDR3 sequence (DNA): TGTGCTCTTGGGGAAGCTCGGCGGGGATGGGGGGCGACACCCGATAAACTCATCTTT.

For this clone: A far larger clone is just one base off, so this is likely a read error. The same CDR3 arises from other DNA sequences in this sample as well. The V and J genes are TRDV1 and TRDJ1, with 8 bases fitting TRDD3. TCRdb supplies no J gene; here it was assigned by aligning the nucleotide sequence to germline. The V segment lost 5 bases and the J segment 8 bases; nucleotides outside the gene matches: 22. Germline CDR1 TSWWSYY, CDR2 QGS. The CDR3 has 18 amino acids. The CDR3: CALGTLPGGGGWRDKLIF. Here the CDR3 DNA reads TGTGCTCTTGGGACACTTCCGGGAGGTGGGGGATGGAGGGACAAACTCATCTTT.

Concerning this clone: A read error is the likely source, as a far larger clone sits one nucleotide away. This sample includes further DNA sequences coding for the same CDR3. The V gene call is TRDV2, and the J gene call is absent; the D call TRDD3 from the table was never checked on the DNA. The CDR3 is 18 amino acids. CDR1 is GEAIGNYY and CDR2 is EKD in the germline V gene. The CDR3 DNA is TGTGCCTGTGACAGAGTACTGGGGGACCCCACTTACACCGATAAGCTCATCTTT. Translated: CACDRVLGDPTYTDKLIF.

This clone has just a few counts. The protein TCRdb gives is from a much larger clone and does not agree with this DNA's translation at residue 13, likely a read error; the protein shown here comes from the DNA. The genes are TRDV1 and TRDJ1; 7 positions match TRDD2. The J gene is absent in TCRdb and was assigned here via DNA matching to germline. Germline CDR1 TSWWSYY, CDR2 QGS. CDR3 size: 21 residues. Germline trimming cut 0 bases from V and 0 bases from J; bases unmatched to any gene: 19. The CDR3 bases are TGTGCTCTTGGGGAACTCCTTCCTGCACTCTGGAGCTGCGATCACACCGATAAACTCATCTTT. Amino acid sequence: CALGELLPALWSCDHTDKLIF.

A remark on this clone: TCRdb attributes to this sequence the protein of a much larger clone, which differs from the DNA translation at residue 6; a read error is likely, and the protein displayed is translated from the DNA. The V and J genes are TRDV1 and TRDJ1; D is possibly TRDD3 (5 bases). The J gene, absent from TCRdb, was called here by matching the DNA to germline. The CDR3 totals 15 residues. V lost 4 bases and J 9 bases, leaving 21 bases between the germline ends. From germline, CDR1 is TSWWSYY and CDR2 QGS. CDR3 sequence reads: CALGVSGYLWGQLIF. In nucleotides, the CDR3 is TGTGCTCTTGGGGTCTCGGGGTACCTGTGGGGACAACTCATCTTT.

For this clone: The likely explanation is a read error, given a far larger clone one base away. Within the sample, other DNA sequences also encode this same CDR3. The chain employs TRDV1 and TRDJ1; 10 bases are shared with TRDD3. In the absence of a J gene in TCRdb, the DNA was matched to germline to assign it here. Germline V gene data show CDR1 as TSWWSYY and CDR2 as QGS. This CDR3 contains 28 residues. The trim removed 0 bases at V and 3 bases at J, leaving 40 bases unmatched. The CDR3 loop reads CALGELGPTTYWGIPRNLLNPRADKLIF. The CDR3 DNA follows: TGTGCTCTTGGGGAACTAGGGCCTACTACCTACTGGGGGATCCCCCGTAATCTGCTAAATCCGAGGGCCGATAAACTCATCTTT.